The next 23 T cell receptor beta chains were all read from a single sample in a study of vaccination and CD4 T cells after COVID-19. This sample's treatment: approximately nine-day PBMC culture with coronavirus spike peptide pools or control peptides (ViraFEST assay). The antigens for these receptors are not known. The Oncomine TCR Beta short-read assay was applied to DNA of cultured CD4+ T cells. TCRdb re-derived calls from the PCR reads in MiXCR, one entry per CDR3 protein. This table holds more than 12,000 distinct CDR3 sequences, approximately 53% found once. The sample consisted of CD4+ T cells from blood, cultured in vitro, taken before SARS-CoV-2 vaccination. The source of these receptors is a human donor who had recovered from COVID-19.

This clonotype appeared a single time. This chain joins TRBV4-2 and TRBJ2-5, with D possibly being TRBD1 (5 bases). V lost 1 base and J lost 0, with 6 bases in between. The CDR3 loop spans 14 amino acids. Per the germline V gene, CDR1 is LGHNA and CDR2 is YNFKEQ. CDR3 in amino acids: CASSQVGDQETQYF. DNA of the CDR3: TGTGCCAGCAGCCAAGTAGGGGACCAAGAGACCCAGTACTTC.

Written as DNA, the CDR3 is TGTGCCAGCAGCTTAGCTGGCATCTCCTACGAGCAGTACTTC. Its translation is CASSLAGISYEQYF. This rearrangement joins TRBV7-8 to TRBJ2-7; D uncertain. The CDR3 is 14 amino acids. Trimming removed 0 bases at V and 0 bases at J, with 6 bases between. Germline lookup yields CDR1 SGHVS and CDR2 FQNEAQ.

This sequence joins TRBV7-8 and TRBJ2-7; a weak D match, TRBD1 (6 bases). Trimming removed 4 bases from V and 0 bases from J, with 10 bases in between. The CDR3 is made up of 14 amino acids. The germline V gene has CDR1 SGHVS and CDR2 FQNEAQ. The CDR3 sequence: CASSSEDSSYEQYF. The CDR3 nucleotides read TGTGCCAGCAGCTCCGAGGACAGCTCCTACGAGCAGTACTTC.

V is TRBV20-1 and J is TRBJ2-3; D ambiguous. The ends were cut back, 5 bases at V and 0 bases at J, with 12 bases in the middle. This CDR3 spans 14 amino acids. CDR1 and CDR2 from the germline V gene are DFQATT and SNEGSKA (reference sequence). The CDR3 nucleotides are TGCAGTGCTCCCGAAGACCATAGCACAGATACGCAGTATTTT. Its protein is CSAPEDHSTDTQYF.

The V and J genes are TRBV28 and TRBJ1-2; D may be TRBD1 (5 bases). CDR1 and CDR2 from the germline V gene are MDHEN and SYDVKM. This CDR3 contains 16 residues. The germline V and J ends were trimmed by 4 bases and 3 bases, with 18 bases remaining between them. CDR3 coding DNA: TGTGCCAGCAGTTGGGACCGCCATTTAGGTGACTATGGCTACACCTTC. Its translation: CASSWDRHLGDYGYTF.

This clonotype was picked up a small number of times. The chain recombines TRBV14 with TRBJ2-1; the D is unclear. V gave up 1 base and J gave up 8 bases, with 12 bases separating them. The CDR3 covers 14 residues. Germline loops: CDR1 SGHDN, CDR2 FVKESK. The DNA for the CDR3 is TGTGCCAGCAGCCAAGCTAGTACGAAGTATGAGCAGTTCTTC. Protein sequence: CASSQASTKYEQFF.

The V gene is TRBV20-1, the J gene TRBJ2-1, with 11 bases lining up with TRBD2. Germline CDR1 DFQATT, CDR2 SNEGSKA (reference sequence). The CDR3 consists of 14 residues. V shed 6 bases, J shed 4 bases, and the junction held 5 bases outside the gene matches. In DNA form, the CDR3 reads TGCAGTGCCCCCGGGACTAGCGGATACAATGAGCAGTTCTTC. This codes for CSAPGTSGYNEQFF.

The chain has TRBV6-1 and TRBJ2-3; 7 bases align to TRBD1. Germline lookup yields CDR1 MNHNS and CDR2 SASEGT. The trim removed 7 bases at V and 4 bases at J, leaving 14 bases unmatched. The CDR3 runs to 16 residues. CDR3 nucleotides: TGTGCCAGCACCGCACGGACAGGCACAGGGCCAGATACGCAGTATTTT. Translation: CASTARTGTGPDTQYF.

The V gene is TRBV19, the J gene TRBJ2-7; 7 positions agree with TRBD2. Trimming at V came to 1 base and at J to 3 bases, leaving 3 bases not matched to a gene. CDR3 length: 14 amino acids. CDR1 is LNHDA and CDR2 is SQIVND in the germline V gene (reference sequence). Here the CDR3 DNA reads TGTGCCAGTAGTATAGGTAGGGAGGGCTACGAGCAGTACTTC. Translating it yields CASSIGREGYEQYF.

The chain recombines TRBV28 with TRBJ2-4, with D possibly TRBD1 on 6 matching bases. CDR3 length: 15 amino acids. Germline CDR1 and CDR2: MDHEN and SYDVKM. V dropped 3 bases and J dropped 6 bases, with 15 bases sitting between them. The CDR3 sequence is CASSFLTGSGNIQYF. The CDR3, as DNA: TGTGCCAGCAGTTTCCTCACAGGGTCGGGAAACATTCAGTACTTC.

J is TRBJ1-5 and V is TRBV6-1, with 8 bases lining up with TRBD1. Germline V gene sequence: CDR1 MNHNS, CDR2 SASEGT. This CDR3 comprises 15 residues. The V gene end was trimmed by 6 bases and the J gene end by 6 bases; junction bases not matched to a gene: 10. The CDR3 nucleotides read TGTGCCAGCAGCTCGGACAGGGAAGAGGGTCAGCCCCAGCATTTT. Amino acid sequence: CASSSDREEGQPQHF.

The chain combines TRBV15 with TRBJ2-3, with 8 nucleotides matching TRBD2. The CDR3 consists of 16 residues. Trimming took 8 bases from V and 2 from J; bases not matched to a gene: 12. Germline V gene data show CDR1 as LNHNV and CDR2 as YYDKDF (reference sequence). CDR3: CATSPIPAGATDTQYF. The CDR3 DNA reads TGTGCCACCTCCCCCATCCCAGCGGGAGCCACAGATACGCAGTATTTT. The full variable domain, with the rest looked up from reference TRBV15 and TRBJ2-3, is DAMVIQNPRYQVTQFGKPVTLSCSQTLNHNVMYWYQQKSSQAPKLLFHYYDKDFNNEADTPDNFQSRRPNTSFCFLDIRSPGLGDTAMYLCATSPIPAGATDTQYFGPGTRLTVL.

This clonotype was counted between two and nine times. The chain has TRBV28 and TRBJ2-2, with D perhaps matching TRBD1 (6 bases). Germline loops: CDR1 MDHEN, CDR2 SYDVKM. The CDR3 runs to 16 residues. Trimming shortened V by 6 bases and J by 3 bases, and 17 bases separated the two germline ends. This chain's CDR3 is CASRGRNRADTGELFF. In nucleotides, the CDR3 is TGTGCCAGCAGGGGAAGGAACAGGGCAGACACCGGGGAGCTGTTTTTT.

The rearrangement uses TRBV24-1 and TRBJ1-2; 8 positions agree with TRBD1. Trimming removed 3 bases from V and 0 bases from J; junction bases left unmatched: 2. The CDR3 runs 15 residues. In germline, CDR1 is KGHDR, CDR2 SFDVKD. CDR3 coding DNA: TGTGCCACCAGTGATACGACAGGGGCTAACTATGGCTACACCTTC. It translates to CATSDTTGANYGYTF.

The CDR3 spells CASIPTSLSGELFF. In DNA, the CDR3 is TGTGCCAGCATACCGACTAGTCTTTCCGGGGAGCTGTTTTTT. The J gene is TRBJ2-2, the V gene TRBV2; D perhaps matches TRBD2 (6 bases). The CDR3 has 14 amino acids. Germline loops: CDR1 SNHLY, CDR2 FYNNEI. Trimming shortened V by 7 bases and J by 6 bases, and 15 bases separated the two germline ends.

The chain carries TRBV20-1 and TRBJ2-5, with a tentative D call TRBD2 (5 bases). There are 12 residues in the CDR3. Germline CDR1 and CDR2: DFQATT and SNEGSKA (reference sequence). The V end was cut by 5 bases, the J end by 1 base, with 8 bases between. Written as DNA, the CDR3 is TGCAGTGCTCCGGGGTTCCAAGAGACCCAGTACTTC. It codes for CSAPGFQETQYF.

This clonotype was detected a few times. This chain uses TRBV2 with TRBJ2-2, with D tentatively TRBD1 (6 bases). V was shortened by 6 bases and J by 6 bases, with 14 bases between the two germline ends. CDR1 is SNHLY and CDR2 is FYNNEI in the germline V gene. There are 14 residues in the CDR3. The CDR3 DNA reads TGTGCCAGCAGGGTCATCGGGACATCCGGGGAGCTGTTTTTT. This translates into CASRVIGTSGELFF.

The CDR3 region is CAWMGAYTYEQYF. The CDR3 DNA reads as TGTGCCTGGATGGGGGCATATACCTACGAGCAGTACTTC. The chain employs TRBV30 and TRBJ2-7; a weak D match, TRBD1 (6 bases). Germline V gene lookup returns CDR1 GTSNPN and CDR2 SVGIG (reference sequence). With 4 bases removed from V and 2 bases from J, the gap between germline ends came to 12 bases. CDR3 length: 13 residues.

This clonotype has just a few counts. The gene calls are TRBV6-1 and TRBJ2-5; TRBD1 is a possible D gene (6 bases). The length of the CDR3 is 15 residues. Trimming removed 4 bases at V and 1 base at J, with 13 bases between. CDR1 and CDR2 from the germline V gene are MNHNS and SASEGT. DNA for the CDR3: TGTGCCAGCAGTGTTCACGGACAGACCCAAGAGACCCAGTACTTC. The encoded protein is CASSVHGQTQETQYF.

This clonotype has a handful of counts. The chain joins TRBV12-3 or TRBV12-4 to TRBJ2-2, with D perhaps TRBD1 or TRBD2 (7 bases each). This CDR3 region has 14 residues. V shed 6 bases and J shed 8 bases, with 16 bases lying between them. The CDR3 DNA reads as TGTGCCAGCAGCCAGGGGAGGGGGCGAGGGGAGCTGTTTTTT. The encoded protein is CASSQGRGRGELFF.

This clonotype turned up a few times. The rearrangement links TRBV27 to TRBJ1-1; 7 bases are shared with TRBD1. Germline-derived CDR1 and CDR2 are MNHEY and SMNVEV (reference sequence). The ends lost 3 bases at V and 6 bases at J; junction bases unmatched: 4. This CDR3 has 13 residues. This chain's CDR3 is CASSFSTGSEAFF. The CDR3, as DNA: TGTGCCAGCAGTTTCTCGACAGGGTCTGAAGCTTTCTTT.

The CDR3 DNA sequence: TGTGCCAGCAGTTCCCCCCTATCGACAGGGGGCGCAACTAATGAAAAACTGTTTTTT. The encoded protein is CASSSPLSTGGATNEKLFF. This chain connects TRBV27 to TRBJ1-4; 10 nucleotides line up with TRBD1. The CDR3 is made up of 19 amino acids. Germline V gives CDR1 MNHEY, CDR2 SMNVEV (reference sequence). The V gene end was trimmed by 4 bases and the J gene end by 0 bases; junction bases not matched to a gene: 11. The full variable domain, rest sourced from reference TRBV27 and TRBJ1-4, is EAQVTQNPRYLITVTGKKLTVTCSQNMNHEYMSWYRQDPGLGLRQIYYSMNVEVTDKGDVPEGYKVSRKEKRNFPLILESPSPNQTSLYFCASSSPLSTGGATNEKLFFGSGTQLSVL.

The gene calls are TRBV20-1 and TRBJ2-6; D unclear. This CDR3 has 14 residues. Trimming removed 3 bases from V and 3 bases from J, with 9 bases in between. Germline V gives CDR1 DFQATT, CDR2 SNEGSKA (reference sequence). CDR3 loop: CSASGGFGANVLTF. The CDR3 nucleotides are TGCAGTGCTAGCGGCGGTTTTGGGGCCAACGTCCTGACTTTC.